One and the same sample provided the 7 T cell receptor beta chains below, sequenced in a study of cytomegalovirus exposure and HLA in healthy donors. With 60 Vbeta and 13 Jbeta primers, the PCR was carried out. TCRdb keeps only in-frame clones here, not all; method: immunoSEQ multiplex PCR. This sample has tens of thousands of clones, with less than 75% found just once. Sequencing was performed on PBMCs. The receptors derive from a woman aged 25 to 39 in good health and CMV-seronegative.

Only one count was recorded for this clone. The CDR3 sequence: CASSSDSASSTDTQYF. CDR3 nucleotides: TGTGCCAGCAGCTCGGACAGTGCGTCTAGCACAGATACGCAGTATTTT. The chain recombines TRBV7-3 with TRBJ2-3; TRBD1 is a possible D gene (6 bases). This CDR3 spans 16 amino acids. CDR1 is SGHTA, CDR2 FQGTGA, per germline. Trimming pared 4 bases from V and 0 bases from J, leaving 14 bases between.

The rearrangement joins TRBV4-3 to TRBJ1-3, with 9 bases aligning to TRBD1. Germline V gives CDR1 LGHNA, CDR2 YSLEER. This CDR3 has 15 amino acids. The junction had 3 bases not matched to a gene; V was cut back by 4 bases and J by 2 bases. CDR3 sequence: CASSPRTGAGNTIYF. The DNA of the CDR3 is TGCGCCAGCAGCCCCAGGACAGGGGCTGGAAACACCATATATTTT.

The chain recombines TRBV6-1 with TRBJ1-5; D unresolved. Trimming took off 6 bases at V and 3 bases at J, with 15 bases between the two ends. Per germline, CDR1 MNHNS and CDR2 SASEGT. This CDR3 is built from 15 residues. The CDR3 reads CASSLVPLNNQPQHF. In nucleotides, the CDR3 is TGTGCCAGCAGCCTAGTCCCCCTTAACAATCAGCCCCAGCATTTT.

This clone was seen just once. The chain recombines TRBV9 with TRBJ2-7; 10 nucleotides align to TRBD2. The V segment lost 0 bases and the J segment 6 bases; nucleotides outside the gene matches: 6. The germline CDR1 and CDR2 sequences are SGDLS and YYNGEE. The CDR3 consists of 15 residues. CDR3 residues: CASSVEASGGLEQYF. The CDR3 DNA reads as TGTGCCAGCAGCGTAGAGGCTAGCGGGGGACTCGAGCAGTACTTC.

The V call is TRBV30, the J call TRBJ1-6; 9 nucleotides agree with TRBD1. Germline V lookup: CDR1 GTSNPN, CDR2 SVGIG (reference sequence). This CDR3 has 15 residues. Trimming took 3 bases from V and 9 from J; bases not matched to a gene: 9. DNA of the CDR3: TGTGCCTGGAGCCGGGGACAGGGAAGCGGTTCACCCCTCCACTTT. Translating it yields CAWSRGQGSGSPLHF.

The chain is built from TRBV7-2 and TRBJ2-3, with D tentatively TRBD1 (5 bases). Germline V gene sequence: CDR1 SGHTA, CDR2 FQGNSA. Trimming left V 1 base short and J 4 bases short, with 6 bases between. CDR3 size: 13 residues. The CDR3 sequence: CASSLVRADTQYF. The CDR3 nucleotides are TGTGCCAGCAGCTTAGTCAGGGCAGATACGCAGTATTTT. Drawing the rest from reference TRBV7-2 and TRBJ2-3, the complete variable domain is GAGVSQSPSNKVTEKGKDVELRCDPISGHTALYWYRQSLGQGLEFLIYFQGNSAPDKSGLPSDRFSAERTGGSVSTLTIQRTQQEDSAVYLCASSLVRADTQYFGPGTRLTVL.

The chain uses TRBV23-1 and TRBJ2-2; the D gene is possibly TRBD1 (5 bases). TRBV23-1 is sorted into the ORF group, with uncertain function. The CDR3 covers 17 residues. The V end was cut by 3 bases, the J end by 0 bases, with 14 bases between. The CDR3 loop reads CASSHSGRQTNTGELFF. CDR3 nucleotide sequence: TGCGCCAGCAGTCATTCGGGTAGACAGACGAACACCGGGGAGCTGTTTTTT.